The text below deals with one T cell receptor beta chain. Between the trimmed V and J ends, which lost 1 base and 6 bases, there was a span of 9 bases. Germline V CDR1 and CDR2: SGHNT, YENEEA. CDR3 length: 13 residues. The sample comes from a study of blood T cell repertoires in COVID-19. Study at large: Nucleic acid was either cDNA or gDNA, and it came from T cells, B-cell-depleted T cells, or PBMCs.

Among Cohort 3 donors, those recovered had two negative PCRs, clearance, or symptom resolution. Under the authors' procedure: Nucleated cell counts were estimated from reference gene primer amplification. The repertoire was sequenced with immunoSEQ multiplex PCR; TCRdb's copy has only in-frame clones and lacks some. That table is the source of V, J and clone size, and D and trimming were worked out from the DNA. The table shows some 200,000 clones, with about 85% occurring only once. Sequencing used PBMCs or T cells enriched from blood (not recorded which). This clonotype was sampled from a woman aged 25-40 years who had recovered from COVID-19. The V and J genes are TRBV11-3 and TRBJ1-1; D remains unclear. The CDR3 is CASSLAGFAEAFF. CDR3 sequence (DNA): TGTGCCAGCAGCTTAGCGGGGTTTGCTGAAGCTTTCTTT. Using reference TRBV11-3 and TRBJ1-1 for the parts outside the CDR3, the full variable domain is EAGVVQSPRYKIIEKKQPVAFWCNPISGHNTLYWYLQNLGQGPELLIRYENEEAVDDSQLPKDRFSAERLKGVDSTLKIQPAELGDSAVYLCASSLAGFAEAFFGQGTRLTVV.